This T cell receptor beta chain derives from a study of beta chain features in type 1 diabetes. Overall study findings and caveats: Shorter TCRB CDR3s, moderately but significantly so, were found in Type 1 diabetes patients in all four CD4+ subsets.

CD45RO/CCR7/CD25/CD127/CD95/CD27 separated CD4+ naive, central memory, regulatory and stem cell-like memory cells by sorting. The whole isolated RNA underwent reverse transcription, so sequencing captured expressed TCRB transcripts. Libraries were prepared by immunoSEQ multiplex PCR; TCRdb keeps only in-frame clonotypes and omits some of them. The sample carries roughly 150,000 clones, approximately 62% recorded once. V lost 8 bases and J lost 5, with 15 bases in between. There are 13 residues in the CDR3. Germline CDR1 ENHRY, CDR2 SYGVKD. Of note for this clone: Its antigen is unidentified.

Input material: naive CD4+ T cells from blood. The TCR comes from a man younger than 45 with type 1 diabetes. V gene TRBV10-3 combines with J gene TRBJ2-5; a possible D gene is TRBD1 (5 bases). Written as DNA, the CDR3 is TGTGCCATCCAAAGTAAAAACAGGGAGACCCAGTACTTC. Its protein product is CAIQSKNRETQYF.